These 21 T cell receptor beta chains were sequenced from one sample in a study of graft-versus-host responses after intestinal transplantation. The data were produced by immunoSEQ multiplex PCR, yet TCRdb's version contains in-frame clones alone and is incomplete. The table lists about 57,000 clones, around nine tenths of them singletons. The material sequenced was PBMCs, taken 26 days after transplant. The receptor source for this set is a human patient who received an intestinal transplant, so some T cells may come from the graft donor.

The chain recombines TRBV5-1 with TRBJ2-5; the D gene is possibly TRBD2 (7 bases). The tail of the sequence fits TRBJ2-7 better, so the J call may be wrong. This CDR3 region has 15 residues. Germline CDR1 reads SGHRS; CDR2 reads YFSETQ. The CDR3 loop is CAIALGGLYLYEQYF. The DNA of the CDR3 is TGCGCCATTGCACTCGGGGGGCTATACCTCTACGAGCAGTACTTC.

The chain joins TRBV16 to TRBJ1-2; 8 positions match TRBD1. Germline assignment: CDR1 KGHSY and CDR2 FQNENV. V shed 4 bases and J 2 bases; nucleotides not matched to a gene: 3. The CDR3 consists of 14 residues. CDR3: CASSLGQGNYGYTF. The CDR3, as DNA: TGTGCCAGCAGCCTCGGACAGGGAAACTATGGCTACACCTTC.

The gene calls are TRBV5-8 and TRBJ2-1; TRBD1 matches 8 bases. Germline CDR1 is SGHTS and CDR2 is YDEGEE. The V gene end was trimmed by 2 bases and the J gene end by 8 bases; junction bases not matched to a gene: 6. This CDR3 contains 14 residues. The CDR3 spells CASSLATGGDEQFF. Here the CDR3 DNA reads TGTGCCAGCAGCTTAGCCACAGGGGGAGATGAGCAGTTCTTC.

The V call is TRBV5-1, the J call TRBJ1-4; D is unresolved. Trimming took 5 bases from V and 5 from J, leaving 7 bases between them. Germline values: CDR1 SGHRS, CDR2 YFSETQ. The CDR3 length is 12 residues. In DNA, the CDR3 is TGCGCCAGCAGGGCGGGGAATGAAAAACTGTTTTTT. The encoded protein is CASRAGNEKLFF.

V usage is TRBV28 and J usage is TRBJ2-1, with a tentative D call TRBD2 (6 bases). This CDR3 region has 15 residues. Germline V gene data show CDR1 as MDHEN and CDR2 as SYDVKM. V was shortened by 6 bases and J by 4 bases, with 16 bases between the two germline ends. CDR3 DNA sequence: TGTGCCAGCAGCATAACGGGGGTCCAATACAATGAGCAGTTCTTC. This codes for CASSITGVQYNEQFF. Full variable domain (remainder filled in from reference TRBV28 and TRBJ2-1): DVKVTQSSRYLVKRTGEKVFLECVQDMDHENMFWYRQDPGLGLRLIYFSYDVKMKEKGDIPEGYSVSREKKERFSLILESASTNQTSMYLCASSITGVQYNEQFFGPGTRLTVL.

The chain recombines TRBV11-3 with TRBJ2-3, with a tentative D call TRBD1 (5 bases). The CDR3 runs to 16 residues. Germline V gene lookup returns CDR1 SGHNT and CDR2 YENEEA. Trimming removed 5 bases from V and 3 bases from J, with 18 bases in between. In DNA form, the CDR3 reads TGTGCCAGCAGCCCCTACCCAGGGTATACTACAGATACGCAGTATTTT. It is translated as CASSPYPGYTTDTQYF.

The V and J genes are TRBV7-3 and TRBJ2-7; 10 bases match TRBD2. This CDR3 has 16 amino acids. The V segment lost 4 bases and the J segment 0 bases; nucleotides outside the gene matches: 6. Germline loops: CDR1 SGHTA, CDR2 FQGTGA. CDR3 sequence (DNA): TGTGCCAGCAGCTCCGTTAGCGGGGGGCTCTCCTACGAGCAGTACGTC. Amino acids: CASSSVSGGLSYEQYV.

The genes are TRBV7-9 and TRBJ2-1; TRBD2 matches 10 bases. Germline assignment: CDR1 SEHNR and CDR2 FQNEAQ (reference sequence). The J segment lost 13 bases and the V segment lost 5 bases, leaving 14 bases of the junction unmatched. The CDR3 length is 15 residues. The CDR3 DNA is TGTGCCAGCAGCCCGCCTGGCACCAGGACTAGCGGACAGTTCTTC. The encoded protein is CASSPPGTRTSGQFF.

This chain connects TRBV5-4 to TRBJ2-2, with D hard to call. Deletions cut 0 bases from V and 7 bases from J, with 7 bases between. The CDR3 extends over 13 amino acids. The V gene's germline CDR1 is SGHNT and CDR2 YYREEE (reference sequence). For the CDR3, the DNA is TGTGCCAGCAGCTTGGGGGCAGTCGGGGAGCTGTTTTTT. This codes for CASSLGAVGELFF.

J is TRBJ1-1 and V is TRBV27, with a tentative D call TRBD1 (6 bases). V lost 6 bases to trimming and J lost 0 bases, with 14 bases between them. This CDR3 is 15 amino acids long. Per the germline V gene, CDR1 is MNHEY and CDR2 is SMNVEV (reference sequence). The CDR3 DNA follows: TGTGCCAGCAGAGTCGGGACAAGACTGAACACTGAAGCTTTCTTT. Translating gives CASRVGTRLNTEAFF.

The gene calls are TRBV29-1 and TRBJ2-5; tentative D call: TRBD1 (7 bases). Trimming took off 3 bases at V and 3 bases at J, with 17 bases between the two ends. The germline V gene has CDR1 SQVTM and CDR2 ANQGSEA. The length of the CDR3 is 15 residues. The CDR3 DNA is TGCAGCGTTGACTTCCCAGGGGGGACCGAAGAGACCCAGTACTTC. Residues: CSVDFPGGTEETQYF.

The V gene is TRBV30, the J gene TRBJ1-2, with TRBD1 as a possible D gene (6 bases). Germline loops: CDR1 GTSNPN, CDR2 SVGIG (reference sequence). The CDR3 is 14 amino acids. Trimming cost V 2 bases and J 4 bases, with 14 bases left between them. CDR3: CAWSTRAGAYGYTF. The CDR3 DNA reads TGTGCCTGGAGTACTCGGGCAGGGGCCTATGGCTACACCTTC. The entire variable domain, with the rest obtained from reference TRBV30 and TRBJ1-2, is as follows: SQTIHQWPATLVQPVGSPLSLECTVEGTSNPNLYWYRQAAGRGLQLLFYSVGIGQISSEVPQNLSASRPQDRQFILSSKKLLLSDSGFYLCAWSTRAGAYGYTFGSGTRLTVV.

The J gene is TRBJ1-2, the V gene TRBV29-1; tentatively, D is TRBD1 (5 bases). With 0 bases removed from V and 7 bases from J, the gap between germline ends came to 12 bases. CDR1 and CDR2 (germline): SQVTM, ANQGSEA. This CDR3 contains 13 residues. The CDR3 loop is CSVEEGRVAGYTF. Here the CDR3 DNA reads TGCAGCGTTGAAGAGGGCAGGGTGGCTGGCTACACCTTC.

The V call is TRBV4-3, the J call TRBJ1-1; 8 nucleotides match TRBD1. Germline V gives CDR1 LGHNA, CDR2 YSLEER. The CDR3 spans 13 residues. V shed 2 bases, J shed 10 bases, and the junction held 6 bases outside the gene matches. In nucleotides, the CDR3 is TGCGCCAGCAGCCAACTTCAGGGGGCGGGAGCTTTCTTT. Translating it yields CASSQLQGAGAFF.

The rearrangement links TRBV6-5 to TRBJ2-1, with 9 bases matching TRBD2. Losses at the gene ends were 1 base for V and 5 bases for J; bases not matched to a gene: 6. The CDR3 loop spans 16 amino acids. The germline V gene has CDR1 MNHEY and CDR2 SVGAGI. CDR3 nucleotide sequence: TGTGCCAGCAGTTACTTTTCCAGCGGGGGGAACAATGAGCAGTTCTTC. It translates to CASSYFSSGGNNEQFF.

This clone was detected a few times. The chain links TRBV4-1 to TRBJ2-7; D gene ambiguous. Deletions cut 0 bases from V and 5 bases from J, with 11 bases between. Germline CDR1 and CDR2: MGHRA and YSYEKL. There are 14 residues in the CDR3. The CDR3 reads CASSQEYDFNEQYV. CDR3 DNA sequence: TGCGCCAGCAGCCAAGAGTACGACTTTAACGAGCAGTACGTC.

The rearrangement links TRBV28 to TRBJ1-2; possibly TRBD1 for D (5 bases). CDR1 is MDHEN, CDR2 SYDVKM, per germline. Trimming took off 8 bases at V and 3 bases at J, with 19 bases between the two ends. The CDR3 has 15 residues. CDR3 DNA sequence: TGTGCCAGCGGAGAAAGATGGGCCAGGGACTATGGCTACACCTTC. Protein sequence: CASGERWARDYGYTF.

This chain's CDR3 is CASSLGESYEQYF. CDR3 coding DNA: TGTGCCAGCAGTTTAGGAGAGTCCTACGAGCAGTACTTC. V usage is TRBV27 and J usage is TRBJ2-7; D remains ambiguous. V lost 2 bases and J 1 base, leaving 6 bases between the germline ends. Looked up from germline, CDR1 is MNHEY and CDR2 is SMNVEV (reference sequence). This CDR3 region has 13 residues.

The chain combines TRBV6-6 with TRBJ2-5, with TRBD1 as a possible D gene (5 bases). Trimming stripped 2 bases from V and 5 bases from J, with 9 bases between. The CDR3 consists of 13 residues. Looked up from germline, CDR1 is MNHNY and CDR2 is SVGAGI (reference sequence). The CDR3 region is CASSYPSGETQYF. DNA for the CDR3: TGTGCCAGCAGTTACCCATCAGGGGAGACCCAGTACTTC.

This clone has only one observation. The genes are TRBV19 and TRBJ2-2, with D unresolved. The CDR3 totals 13 residues. V lost 8 bases and J lost 2, with 9 bases in between. Germline V lookup: CDR1 LNHDA, CDR2 SQIVND (reference sequence). The CDR3 DNA sequence: TGTGCCAGTGGTTGGCTCAACACCGGGGAGCTGTTTTTT. This gives the protein CASGWLNTGELFF.

The chain recombines TRBV2 with TRBJ2-5, with 9 bases aligning to TRBD2. Germline CDR1 reads SNHLY; CDR2 reads FYNNEI. This CDR3 is built from 14 residues. V trimming: 7 bases; J trimming: 5 bases; junction bases outside the gene matches: 8. The CDR3 coding sequence is TGTGCCAGCACTCCGGGACTAGCAGTGGAGACCCAGTACTTC. Its protein is CASTPGLAVETQYF.